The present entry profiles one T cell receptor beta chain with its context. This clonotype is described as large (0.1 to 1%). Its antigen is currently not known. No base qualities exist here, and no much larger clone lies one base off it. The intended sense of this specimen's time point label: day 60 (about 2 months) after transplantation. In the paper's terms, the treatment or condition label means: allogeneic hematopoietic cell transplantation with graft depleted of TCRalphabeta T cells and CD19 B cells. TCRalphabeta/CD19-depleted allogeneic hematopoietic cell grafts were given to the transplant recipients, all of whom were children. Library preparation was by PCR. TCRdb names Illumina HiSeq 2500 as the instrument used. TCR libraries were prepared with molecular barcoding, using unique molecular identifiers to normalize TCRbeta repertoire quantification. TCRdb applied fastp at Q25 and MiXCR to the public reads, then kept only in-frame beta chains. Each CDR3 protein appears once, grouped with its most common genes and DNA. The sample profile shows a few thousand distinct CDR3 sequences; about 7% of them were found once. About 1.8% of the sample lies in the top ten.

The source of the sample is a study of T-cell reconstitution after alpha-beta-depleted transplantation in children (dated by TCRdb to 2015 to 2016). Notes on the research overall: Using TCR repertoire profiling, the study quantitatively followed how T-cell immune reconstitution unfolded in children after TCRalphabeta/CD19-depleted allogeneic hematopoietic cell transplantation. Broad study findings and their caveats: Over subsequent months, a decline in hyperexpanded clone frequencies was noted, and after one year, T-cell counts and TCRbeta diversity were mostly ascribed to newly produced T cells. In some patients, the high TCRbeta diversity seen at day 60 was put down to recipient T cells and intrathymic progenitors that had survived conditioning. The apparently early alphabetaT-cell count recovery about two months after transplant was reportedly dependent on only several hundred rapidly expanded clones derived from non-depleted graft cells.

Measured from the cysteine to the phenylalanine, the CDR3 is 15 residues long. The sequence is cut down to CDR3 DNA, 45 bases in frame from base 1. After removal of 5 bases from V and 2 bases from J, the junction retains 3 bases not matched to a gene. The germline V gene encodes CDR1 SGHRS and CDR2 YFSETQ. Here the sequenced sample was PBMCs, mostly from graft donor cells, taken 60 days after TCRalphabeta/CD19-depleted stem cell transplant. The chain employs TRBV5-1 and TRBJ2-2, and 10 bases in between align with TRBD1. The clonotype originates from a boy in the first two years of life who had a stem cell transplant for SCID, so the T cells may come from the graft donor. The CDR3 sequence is CASRDRGRNTGELFF. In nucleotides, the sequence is TGCGCCAGCAGAGACAGGGGGCGCAACACCGGGGAGCTGTTTTTT.